The sequence of this T cell receptor beta chain was determined in a study of blood T cell repertoires in COVID-19. Repertoires were generated with immunoSEQ multiplex PCR, while TCRdb's copy carries only in-frame clones and drops some. The sample includes about 170,000 clones, less than 90% of them seen just once. In germline, CDR1 is DFQATT, CDR2 SNEGSKA (reference sequence). The CDR3 is made up of 13 amino acids. V was clipped by 3 bases and J by 2 bases, with 11 bases between them. This rearrangement joins TRBV20-1 to TRBJ2-7; perhaps TRBD2 as D (5 bases). This TCR was sampled from an older woman with COVID-19, enrolled during active disease. The sample consisted of peripheral blood. The CDR3 is CSASRGSTYEQYF. CDR3 DNA sequence: TGCAGTGCTAGTCGGGGTAGTACCTACGAGCAGTACTTC.